These 21 T cell receptor beta chains share one sample of origin, sequenced in a study of blood T cell repertoires in COVID-19. Method: immunoSEQ multiplex PCR; TCRdb's copy keeps in-frame clones and lacks some. Here the sample spans a few hundred thousand clones, about 90% being singletons. The specimen sequenced was peripheral blood. The receptors here all came from a man between 40 and 49 years old with active or convalescent COVID-19.

This clone was observed a handful of times. The chain combines TRBV27 with TRBJ1-5, with D perhaps matching TRBD1 (6 bases). Per the germline V gene, CDR1 is MNHEY and CDR2 is SMNVEV (reference sequence). Trimming removed 9 bases from V and 2 bases from J, with 11 bases in between. This CDR3 has 13 amino acids. The CDR3 region has the DNA TGTGCCAGTCAAGGGGGGGGCAATCAGCCCCAGCATTTT. It translates to CASQGGGNQPQHF.

V is TRBV7-6 and J is TRBJ2-5, with a weak D call TRBD2 (7 bases). The germline CDR1 and CDR2 sequences are SGHVS and FNYEAQ. The CDR3 contains 16 residues. V was clipped by 5 bases and J by 5 bases, with 21 bases between them. The CDR3: CASSQGAGASGETQYF. In DNA form, the CDR3 reads TGTGCCAGCAGCCAGGGCGCGGGGGCCTCCGGGGAGACCCAGTACTTC.

V is TRBV27 and J is TRBJ1-1; maybe TRBD1 (6 bases). The CDR3 contains 15 residues. Trimming left V 5 bases short and J 6 bases short, with 19 bases between. CDR1 is MNHEY, CDR2 SMNVEV, per germline (reference sequence). CDR3: CASSLSQTGLSEAFF. In DNA form, the CDR3 reads TGTGCCAGCAGTCTCTCCCAAACAGGGCTGTCTGAAGCTTTCTTT.

This clone was picked up one time. The chain combines TRBV27 with TRBJ1-4; 7 bases are shared with TRBD1. After removal of 6 bases from V and 5 bases from J, the junction contained 9 bases not matched to a gene. The CDR3 spans 15 residues. Looked up from germline, CDR1 is MNHEY and CDR2 is SMNVEV (reference sequence). The CDR3 is CASRTQGLGNEKLFF. The CDR3 nucleotides are TGTGCCAGCAGGACACAGGGGTTAGGGAATGAAAAACTGTTTTTT.

In the case of this clone: A read error may account for a junction end that differs from germline. This rearrangement joins TRBV4-1 to TRBJ2-1; a weak D match, TRBD2 (5 bases). Germline V gene lookup returns CDR1 MGHRA and CDR2 YSYEKL. The length of the CDR3 is 14 residues. The CDR3 sequence: CASTQGSSYNEQFF. The CDR3 DNA follows: TGCGCCAGCACCCAAGGGAGCTCCTACAATGAGCAGTTCTTC.

The chain's CDR3 is CASSQDGAREAFF. The CDR3 coding sequence is TGTGCCAGCAGCCAAGATGGGGCCAGGGAAGCTTTCTTT. The chain recombines TRBV3-1 (or the pseudogene TRBV3-2) with TRBJ1-1; D is possibly TRBD1 (5 bases). Germline CDR1 reads LGHDT; CDR2 reads YNNKEL (reference sequence). Trimming shortened V by 0 bases and J by 8 bases, and 10 bases separated the two germline ends. CDR3 size: 13 residues.

CDR3 sequence reads: CAGGTAYNSPLHF. The CDR3 coding sequence is TGTGCCGGGGGGACAGCTTATAATTCACCCCTCCACTTT. This chain joins TRBV6-5 and TRBJ1-6; TRBD1 aligns across 7 bases. Looked up from germline, CDR1 is MNHEY and CDR2 is SVGAGI. Trimming at V came to 11 bases and at J to 4 bases, leaving 5 bases not matched to a gene. This CDR3 region has 13 residues.

V usage is TRBV11-2 and J usage is TRBJ1-5; a weak D match, TRBD1 (6 bases). This CDR3 has 14 amino acids. Germline V gene data show CDR1 as SGHAT and CDR2 as FQNNGV. V dropped 3 bases and J dropped 6 bases, with 12 bases sitting between them. CDR3 DNA sequence: TGTGCCAGCAGCTTCGGAGGGGGGGGTCAGCCCCAGCATTTT. Translated, it gives CASSFGGGGQPQHF.

This rearrangement joins TRBV25-1 to TRBJ1-1; D not certain. Trimming pared 4 bases from V and 0 bases from J, leaving 3 bases between. The CDR3 extends over 12 amino acids. Germline lookup yields CDR1 MGHDK and CDR2 SYGVNS. The CDR3 DNA is TGTGCCAGCAGTGTCATGAACACTGAAGCTTTCTTT. As protein: CASSVMNTEAFF.

The chain combines TRBV5-1 with TRBJ2-2, with D unclear. The CDR3 contains 14 residues. Trimming shortened V by 7 bases and J by 2 bases, and 12 bases separated the two germline ends. Per germline, CDR1 SGHRS and CDR2 YFSETQ. Written as DNA, the CDR3 is TGCGCCAGCTCGGCAGAGGTTAACACCGGGGAGCTGTTTTTT. Its translation is CASSAEVNTGELFF.

The chain is built from TRBV7-3 and TRBJ2-7; 7 bases map to TRBD1. CDR3 length: 15 residues. Trimming took 4 bases from V and 4 from J; bases not matched to a gene: 10. Germline lookup yields CDR1 SGHTA and CDR2 FQGTGA. The CDR3 sequence is CASSCPRQGRYEQYF. The CDR3 DNA sequence: TGTGCCAGCAGCTGCCCGAGACAGGGAAGGTACGAGCAGTACTTC.

V gene TRBV29-1 combines with J gene TRBJ1-2; TRBD1 is a possible D gene (6 bases). The V gene lost 5 bases and the J gene lost 0 bases, with 16 bases spanning the gap. The CDR3 runs 15 residues. Looked up from germline, CDR1 is SQVTM and CDR2 is ANQGSEA. The CDR3 protein is CSVPNGTLPNYGYTF. CDR3 coding DNA: TGCAGCGTTCCTAACGGGACACTACCTAACTATGGCTACACCTTC.

The chain recombines TRBV6-4 with TRBJ2-1; tentatively, D is TRBD1 (6 bases). Between the trimmed V and J ends, which lost 5 bases and 5 bases, there was a span of 13 bases. This CDR3 contains 14 residues. From germline, CDR1 is MRHNA and CDR2 SNTAGT. The DNA of the CDR3 is TGTGCCAGCAGTAAGACAGGCGATAACAATGAGCAGTTCTTC. Protein sequence: CASSKTGDNNEQFF.

This chain links TRBV10-1 with TRBJ1-5, with 8 bases aligning to TRBD1. CDR1 is WNHNN and CDR2 is SYGVQD in the germline V gene (reference sequence). V gave up 7 bases and J gave up 7 bases; unmatched junction bases: 9. The CDR3 loop spans 14 amino acids. The CDR3 region has the DNA TGCGCCAGCAACGCCGGACAGGGTCGCCAGCCCCAGCATTTT. Amino acid sequence: CASNAGQGRQPQHF.

The V gene is TRBV29-1, the J gene TRBJ2-5; TRBD1 matches 9 bases. Germline V gene data show CDR1 as SQVTM and CDR2 as ANQGSEA. Germline trimming cut 3 bases from V and 3 bases from J; bases unmatched to any gene: 5. The CDR3 consists of 14 residues. The CDR3 loop reads CSVENRDREETQYF. CDR3 nucleotide sequence: TGCAGCGTTGAGAACCGGGACAGGGAAGAGACCCAGTACTTC.

The V call is TRBV6-5, the J call TRBJ2-5; a possible D gene is TRBD1 (7 bases). The germline gives CDR1 MNHEY, CDR2 SVGAGI. V dropped 6 bases and J dropped 6 bases, with 11 bases sitting between them. This CDR3 is built from 12 residues. The CDR3 loop is CASRGGQQTQYF. The CDR3 coding sequence is TGTGCCAGCAGGGGGGGACAGCAGACCCAGTACTTC.

The chain joins TRBV7-7 to TRBJ2-5; tentatively, D is TRBD2 (5 bases). The germline V gene encodes CDR1 SSHAT and CDR2 FNYEAQ (reference sequence). CDR3 length equals 15 residues. V was pared by 2 bases and J by 4 bases, with 14 bases between. Here the CDR3 reads CASSLRGGLRETQYF. The CDR3 coding sequence is TGTGCCAGCAGCTTACGGGGTGGACTCCGAGAGACCCAGTACTTC.

The chain employs TRBV10-3 and TRBJ2-7; TRBD2 might be the D (5 bases). This CDR3 spans 12 amino acids. The V end lost 6 bases, the J end lost 5 bases, and 11 bases lay between the germline ends. Germline-derived CDR1 and CDR2 are ENHRY and SYGVKD. The CDR3 nucleotides read TGTGCCATCAGAGCTGGAGGCCACGAGCAGTACTTC. Protein: CAIRAGGHEQYF.

The chain couples TRBV9 to TRBJ1-6; 7 bases match TRBD1. V shed 4 bases, J shed 7 bases, and the junction held 8 bases outside the gene matches. CDR1 is SGDLS, CDR2 YYNGEE, per germline. The CDR3 covers 15 residues. This CDR3 is CASSPQGQLNSPLHF. The CDR3 DNA follows: TGTGCCAGCAGCCCCCAGGGACAGCTGAATTCACCCCTCCACTTT.

This clone has a handful of counts. The chain combines TRBV30 with TRBJ1-1; the D gene is possibly TRBD1 (5 bases). CDR1 is GTSNPN, CDR2 SVGIG, per germline (reference sequence). Between the trimmed V and J ends, which lost 4 bases and 1 base, there was a span of 10 bases. This CDR3 region has 13 residues. The CDR3 loop reads CAWTQTENTEAFF. CDR3 DNA: TGTGCCTGGACCCAGACAGAGAACACTGAAGCTTTCTTT.

The table lists this clone with a count of one. The V call is TRBV19, the J call TRBJ1-1; D is uncertain. This CDR3 has 14 amino acids. Germline V gene lookup returns CDR1 LNHDA and CDR2 SQIVND (reference sequence). The V gene lost 5 bases and the J gene lost 1 base, with 11 bases spanning the gap. The CDR3 DNA is TGTGCCAGTAGTGAAGAGACGGGGAACACTGAAGCTTTCTTT. Amino acids: CASSEETGNTEAFF.